This TCR beta chain was sequenced during a study of regulatory T cells in long-lasting Graves disease. Study results and limitations: With some 2,700 shared public clonotypes, persistent patients exceeded new patients, who shared 966.

Documented time point: persistent/refractory GD, antithyroid drugs over 5 years with positive TRAb. PBMC-extracted RNA yielded the TCR library. An endocrinology unit in Xi'an, China, supplied the patients. CDR3 size: 14 residues. CDR1 and CDR2 from the germline V gene are LGHNT and FRNRAP. The V end lost 2 bases, the J end lost 10 bases, and 12 bases lay between the germline ends. This clonotype came up many times. Its antigen is currently unknown. Researchers made TCR beta libraries by using iRepertoire HTBI primers and running Arm-PCR on CDR3 regions. TCRdb reprocessed the multiplex PCR reads via MiXCR and lists one record per CDR3 protein. The table includes 300,000 to 500,000 distinct CDR3 sequences, 20% detected once.

The chain carries TRBV12-5 and TRBJ1-6; D may be TRBD1 (5 bases). The source of this sequence is a female donor with Graves disease. The source material was peripheral blood mononuclear cells (PBMCs), sampled when the disease was refractory, from a patient treated with antithyroid drugs. The CDR3 sequence is CASGLQGLSSPLHF. CDR3 coding DNA: TGTGCTAGTGGTTTGCAGGGATTGAGCTCACCCCTCCACTTT. Complete variable domain (other parts from reference TRBV12-5 and TRBJ1-6): DARVTQTPRHKVTEMGQEVTMRCQPILGHNTVFWYRQTMMQGLELLAYFRNRAPLDDSGMPKDRFSAEMPDATLATLKIQPSEPRDSAVYFCASGLQGLSSPLHFGNGTRLTVT.